This T cell receptor (beta chain) was captured by sequencing in a study of blood T cell repertoires in COVID-19. For the study at large: The United States, Italy and Spain supplied acute and convalescent COVID-19 samples.

Produced via immunoSEQ multiplex PCR; TCRdb's table is partial and in-frame only. Counted here are under 450,000 clones, 70% to 90% occurring once; the ten biggest clones make up around 12%. This TCR was sampled from a woman between 45 and 60 years old with COVID-19, enrolled during active disease. The specimen sequenced was peripheral blood.

DNA for the CDR3: TGTGCCAGCAGACCCGGACAGGAGATTTATGGCTACACCTTC. Amino acids: CASRPGQEIYGYTF. The V and J genes are TRBV28 and TRBJ1-2; 7 bases line up with TRBD1. V lost 6 bases, J lost 5 bases, and 9 bases stayed unmatched. The CDR3 runs to 14 residues. Germline lookup yields CDR1 MDHEN and CDR2 SYDVKM.